This T cell receptor beta chain was recovered during a study of blood T cells in healthy people across ages. Overall study findings and caveats: Age brought a roughly linear fall in TCR beta diversity measured per million T cells.

Combining a sample-barcoded 5' primer with a J-beta primer mix, a second PCR ran for roughly 6 to 12 cycles. A 12-random-nucleotide template-switch adaptor tagged each cDNA molecule. TCRdb recomputed calls from the 5' RACE reads with MiXCR, one row per CDR3 protein. This table has around 1,000,000 distinct CDR3 sequences, 25% appearing once. Trimming took off 0 bases at V and 1 base at J, with 15 bases between the two ends. Germline-derived CDR1 and CDR2 are SEHNR and FQNEAQ (reference sequence). The CDR3 contains 17 residues. This clonotype was observed a handful of times. The antigen remains unidentified. Researchers report isolating at least 7 million PBMCs per sample. Another study also made use of these data, one on T cells of mothers and their children.

Sequenced: blood. The clonotype was recovered from a girl between 2 and 10 years old in good health. The chain employs TRBV7-9 and TRBJ1-2; tentative D call: TRBD1 (5 bases). In nucleotides, the CDR3 is TGTGCCAGCAGCTTAGCGTCGACAGCCCGATTTAACTATGGCTACACCTTC. It specifies CASSLASTARFNYGYTF.